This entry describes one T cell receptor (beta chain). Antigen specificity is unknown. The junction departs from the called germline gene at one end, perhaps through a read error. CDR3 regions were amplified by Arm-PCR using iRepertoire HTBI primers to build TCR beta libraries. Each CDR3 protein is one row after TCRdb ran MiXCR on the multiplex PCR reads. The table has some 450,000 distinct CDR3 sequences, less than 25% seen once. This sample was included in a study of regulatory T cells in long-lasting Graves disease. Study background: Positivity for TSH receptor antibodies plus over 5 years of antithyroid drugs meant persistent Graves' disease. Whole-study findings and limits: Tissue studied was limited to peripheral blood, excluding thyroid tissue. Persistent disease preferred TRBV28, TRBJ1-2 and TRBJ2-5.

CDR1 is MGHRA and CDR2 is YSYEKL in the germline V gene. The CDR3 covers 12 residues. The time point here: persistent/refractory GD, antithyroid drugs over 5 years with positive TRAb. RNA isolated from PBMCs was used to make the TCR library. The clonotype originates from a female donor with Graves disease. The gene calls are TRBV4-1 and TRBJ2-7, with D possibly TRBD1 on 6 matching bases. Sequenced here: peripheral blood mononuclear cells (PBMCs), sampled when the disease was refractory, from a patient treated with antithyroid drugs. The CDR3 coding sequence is TGCGCCAGCGGCCAACAGGGTCTCGAGCAGTACTTC. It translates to CASGQQGLEQYF.